The rows below give T cell receptor beta chains drawn from one sample of a study of T cell changes during pregnancy in multiple sclerosis. The protocol was immunoSEQ multiplex PCR, while the TCRdb copy is restricted to in-frame clones and leaves out a portion. Among 68,000 or so clones listed, roughly 89% were seen once. This sample comprised peripheral blood, obtained in the second trimester of pregnancy. These receptor sequences come from a female donor with multiple sclerosis, enrolled in a pregnancy study. Both conserved end residues are part of each CDR3. The order of the fields is clone size, V gene, D gene, J gene, CDR3 protein, CDR3 DNA. The D gene is left open where the match is weak. For some rows the clone size is stated as once, few or many, or as a class when expanded; others skip it.

abundance: NA
v_gene: TRBV9
d_gene: NA
j_gene: TRBJ1-2
CDR3aa: CASSVGDGSRGYTF
CDR3nt: TGTGCCAGCAGCGTAGGAGATGGTTCGCGGGGCTACACCTTC

abundance: once
v_gene: TRBV7-2
d_gene: TRBD2
j_gene: TRBJ2-3
CDR3aa: CASSRRTSGNTDTQYF
CDR3nt: TGTGCCAGCAGCCGGCGGACTAGCGGTAACACAGATACGCAGTATTTT

abundance: NA
v_gene: TRBV30
d_gene: NA
j_gene: TRBJ1-1
CDR3aa: CAWKEGSNTEAFF
CDR3nt: TGTGCCTGGAAGGAGGGTTCGAACACTGAAGCTTTCTTT

abundance: NA
v_gene: TRBV6-6
d_gene: NA
j_gene: TRBJ1-5
CDR3aa: CASSPAAPNQPQHF
CDR3nt: TGTGCCAGCAGCCCGGCGGCCCCCAATCAGCCCCAGCATTTT

abundance: NA
v_gene: TRBV30
d_gene: NA
j_gene: TRBJ2-7
CDR3aa: CAWSFPKSEQYF
CDR3nt: TGTGCCTGGAGTTTTCCAAAATCCGAGCAGTACTTC

abundance: NA
v_gene: TRBV5-6
d_gene: TRBD1
j_gene: TRBJ1-4
CDR3aa: CASSRKPGQLNEKLFF
CDR3nt: TGTGCCAGCAGCCGAAAGCCGGGACAGTTAAATGAAAAACTGTTTTTT

abundance: once
v_gene: TRBV6-4
d_gene: TRBD2
j_gene: TRBJ2-3
CDR3aa: CASSDEIAGGPTDTQYF
CDR3nt: TGTGCCAGCAGTGACGAGATAGCGGGGGGGCCCACAGATACGCAGTATTTT

abundance: NA
v_gene: TRBV25-1
d_gene: TRBD2
j_gene: TRBJ2-2
CDR3aa: CASSKTGTSFDGELFF
CDR3nt: TGTGCCAGCAGCAAAACCGGGACTAGCTTTGACGGGGAGCTGTTTTTT

abundance: NA
v_gene: TRBV19
d_gene: TRBD1
j_gene: TRBJ2-7
CDR3aa: CASSHNAGGLGEQYF
CDR3nt: TGTGCCAGTAGCCACAACGCAGGGGGCCTCGGCGAGCAGTACTTC

abundance: NA
v_gene: TRBV27
d_gene: TRBD1
j_gene: TRBJ1-1
CDR3aa: CASTPQGAVFTEAFF
CDR3nt: TGTGCCAGCACCCCACAGGGGGCAGTCTTCACTGAAGCTTTCTTT

abundance: NA
v_gene: TRBV25-1
d_gene: TRBD1
j_gene: TRBJ2-2
CDR3aa: CASSEGDRDTGELFF
CDR3nt: TGTGCCAGCAGTGAAGGGGACAGGGACACCGGGGAGCTGTTTTTT

abundance: NA
v_gene: TRBV4-3
d_gene: NA
j_gene: TRBJ1-3
CDR3aa: CASSQGRLTGNTIYF
CDR3nt: TGCGCCAGCAGCCAAGGGAGGCTAACTGGAAACACCATATATTTT

abundance: few
v_gene: TRBV27
d_gene: NA
j_gene: TRBJ1-1
CDR3aa: CASSLSRGNTEAFF
CDR3nt: TGTGCCAGCAGTTTAAGCAGGGGGAACACTGAAGCTTTCTTT

abundance: NA
v_gene: TRBV7-2
d_gene: NA
j_gene: TRBJ1-6
CDR3aa: CASSFHRTYNSPLHF
CDR3nt: TGTGCCAGCAGCTTTCACAGGACGTATAATTCACCCCTCCACTTT

abundance: NA
v_gene: TRBV5-1
d_gene: TRBD1
j_gene: TRBJ1-1
CDR3aa: CASSLVGQGNTEAFF
CDR3nt: TGCGCCAGCAGCTTGGTGGGACAGGGTAACACTGAAGCTTTCTTT

abundance: few
v_gene: TRBV6-4
d_gene: TRBD2
j_gene: TRBJ2-2
CDR3aa: CASSNSGENTGELFF
CDR3nt: TGTGCCAGCAGCAACAGCGGGGAGAACACCGGGGAGCTGTTTTTT

abundance: few
v_gene: TRBV25-1
d_gene: NA
j_gene: TRBJ1-2
CDR3aa: CASSDEEGSGYTF
CDR3nt: TGTGCCAGCAGTGACGAAGAGGGAAGCGGCTACACCTTC

abundance: once
v_gene: TRBV21-1
d_gene: NA
j_gene: TRBJ2-5
CDR3aa: CASPLGERFQETQYF
CDR3nt: TGTGCCAGCCCGCTCGGGGAGCGATTCCAAGAGACCCAGTACTTC

abundance: NA
v_gene: TRBV15
d_gene: TRBD1
j_gene: TRBJ1-5
CDR3aa: CATSNDRDYQPQHF
CDR3nt: TGTGCCACCAGCAATGACAGGGATTATCAGCCCCAGCATTTT

abundance: NA
v_gene: TRBV5-5
d_gene: NA
j_gene: TRBJ2-7
CDR3aa: CASSTLDSSYEQYF
CDR3nt: TGTGCCAGCAGCACCTTAGACAGCTCCTACGAGCAGTACTTC

abundance: NA
v_gene: TRBV7-3
d_gene: NA
j_gene: TRBJ2-1
CDR3aa: CASSGAGGDEQFF
CDR3nt: TGTGCCAGCAGCGGAGCAGGAGGCGATGAGCAGTTCTTC

abundance: NA
v_gene: TRBV30
d_gene: TRBD1
j_gene: TRBJ2-7
CDR3aa: CAWSLPGQPYEQYF
CDR3nt: TGTGCCTGGAGCCTCCCGGGACAGCCCTACGAGCAGTACTTC

abundance: NA
v_gene: TRBV5-1
d_gene: NA
j_gene: TRBJ1-1
CDR3aa: CASNYHTGTEAFF
CDR3nt: TGCGCCAGCAACTATCATACAGGGACTGAAGCTTTCTTT

abundance: NA
v_gene: TRBV19
d_gene: NA
j_gene: TRBJ1-5
CDR3aa: CASSPGYSNQPQHF
CDR3nt: TGTGCCAGTAGCCCGGGATATAGCAATCAGCCCCAGCATTTT

abundance: NA
v_gene: TRBV29-1
d_gene: TRBD2
j_gene: TRBJ2-7
CDR3aa: CSVWEGSYEQYF
CDR3nt: TGCAGCGTTTGGGAGGGATCCTACGAGCAGTACTTC

abundance: NA
v_gene: TRBV7-2
d_gene: TRBD1
j_gene: TRBJ1-5
CDR3aa: CASSPRDRRNQPQHF
CDR3nt: TGTGCCAGCAGCCCACGGGACAGACGAAATCAGCCCCAGCATTTT

abundance: NA
v_gene: TRBV5-1
d_gene: NA
j_gene: TRBJ2-3
CDR3aa: CASSPAPGGTGDTQYF
CDR3nt: TGCGCCAGCAGCCCTGCCCCGGGGGGCACAGGAGATACGCAGTATTTT

abundance: NA
v_gene: TRBV4-2
d_gene: NA
j_gene: TRBJ1-6
CDR3aa: CASSRTVDNSPLHF
CDR3nt: TGTGCCAGCAGCCGGACAGTAGATAATTCACCCCTCCACTTT

abundance: NA
v_gene: TRBV5-8
d_gene: NA
j_gene: TRBJ2-3
CDR3aa: CASSLVMGAGADTQYF
CDR3nt: TGTGCCAGCAGCTTGGTGATGGGGGCGGGTGCAGATACGCAGTATTTT

abundance: NA
v_gene: TRBV6-1
d_gene: NA
j_gene: TRBJ1-6
CDR3aa: CASGGKGTGNSPLHF
CDR3nt: TGTGCCAGCGGCGGTAAGGGGACTGGTAATTCACCCCTCCACTTT

abundance: NA
v_gene: TRBV5-4
d_gene: NA
j_gene: TRBJ1-1
CDR3aa: CASGRGANTEAFF
CDR3nt: TGTGCCAGCGGCCGGGGAGCGAACACTGAAGCTTTCTTT

abundance: NA
v_gene: TRBV5-8
d_gene: NA
j_gene: TRBJ1-2
CDR3aa: CASSFLGANYGYTF
CDR3nt: TGTGCCAGCAGCTTTTTGGGAGCTAACTATGGCTACACCTTC

abundance: NA
v_gene: TRBV7-2
d_gene: TRBD1
j_gene: TRBJ1-5
CDR3aa: CASSLGAGQGVVNQPQHF
CDR3nt: TGTGCCAGCAGCTTAGGTGCCGGACAGGGGGTCGTCAATCAGCCCCAGCATTTT

abundance: NA
v_gene: TRBV5-4
d_gene: NA
j_gene: TRBJ1-5
CDR3aa: CASSLGDQPQHF
CDR3nt: TGTGCCAGCAGCTTAGGGGATCAGCCCCAGCATTTT